This TCR beta chain came from a study of blood T cell repertoires in COVID-19. Study at large: Sites across the United States, Italy and Spain contributed samples from acute and convalescent COVID-19. In each case, the material was cDNA or gDNA derived from T cells, B-cell-depleted T cells, or PBMCs.

The table lists this clone with a few counts. The V and J ends lost 6 bases and 0 bases, in that order; junction bases with no gene match: 4. CDR3 length: 15 residues. Looked up from germline, CDR1 is SGHRS and CDR2 is YFSETQ. In the authors' methods: Nucleated cell number was recorded as an estimate derived from reference gene primer amplification. Assay: immunoSEQ multiplex PCR; the TCRdb copy retains only in-frame clones and omits some. V and J calls and clone size are those listed in that table; D and trimming were worked out from the DNA. Of around 130,000 clones listed, around 89% were seen once; the top ten hold under 35%.

Sequencing used peripheral blood. This TCR came from a man between 65 and 79 years old with active or convalescent COVID-19. The chain combines TRBV5-1 with TRBJ2-3; 10 nucleotides line up with TRBD2. For the CDR3, the DNA is TGCGCCAGCATGCGGACTAGCGGAAGCACAGATACGCAGTATTTT. Protein product: CASMRTSGSTDTQYF. Using reference TRBV5-1 and TRBJ2-3 for the parts outside the CDR3, the full variable domain is KAGVTQTPRYLIKTRGQQVTLSCSPISGHRSVSWYQQTPGQGLQFLFEYFSETQRNKGNFPGRFSGRQFSNSRSEMNVSTLELGDSALYLCASMRTSGSTDTQYFGPGTRLTVL.